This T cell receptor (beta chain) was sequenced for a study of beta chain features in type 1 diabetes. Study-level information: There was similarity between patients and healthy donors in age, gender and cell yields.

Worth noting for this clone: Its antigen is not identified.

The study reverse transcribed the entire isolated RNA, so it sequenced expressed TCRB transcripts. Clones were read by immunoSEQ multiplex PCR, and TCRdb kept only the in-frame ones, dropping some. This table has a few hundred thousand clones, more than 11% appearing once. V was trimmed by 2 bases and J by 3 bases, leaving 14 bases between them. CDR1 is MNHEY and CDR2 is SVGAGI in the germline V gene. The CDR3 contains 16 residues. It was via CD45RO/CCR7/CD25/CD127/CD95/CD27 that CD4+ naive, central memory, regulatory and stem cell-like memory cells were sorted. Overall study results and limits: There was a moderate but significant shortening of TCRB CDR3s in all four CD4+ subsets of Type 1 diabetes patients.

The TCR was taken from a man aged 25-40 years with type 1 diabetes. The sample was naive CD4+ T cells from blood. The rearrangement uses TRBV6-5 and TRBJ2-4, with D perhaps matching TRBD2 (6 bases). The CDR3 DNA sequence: TGTGCCAGCAGTTACGCGCGGCAGGGAGGCAAAAACATTCAGTACTTC. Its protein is CASSYARQGGKNIQYF.